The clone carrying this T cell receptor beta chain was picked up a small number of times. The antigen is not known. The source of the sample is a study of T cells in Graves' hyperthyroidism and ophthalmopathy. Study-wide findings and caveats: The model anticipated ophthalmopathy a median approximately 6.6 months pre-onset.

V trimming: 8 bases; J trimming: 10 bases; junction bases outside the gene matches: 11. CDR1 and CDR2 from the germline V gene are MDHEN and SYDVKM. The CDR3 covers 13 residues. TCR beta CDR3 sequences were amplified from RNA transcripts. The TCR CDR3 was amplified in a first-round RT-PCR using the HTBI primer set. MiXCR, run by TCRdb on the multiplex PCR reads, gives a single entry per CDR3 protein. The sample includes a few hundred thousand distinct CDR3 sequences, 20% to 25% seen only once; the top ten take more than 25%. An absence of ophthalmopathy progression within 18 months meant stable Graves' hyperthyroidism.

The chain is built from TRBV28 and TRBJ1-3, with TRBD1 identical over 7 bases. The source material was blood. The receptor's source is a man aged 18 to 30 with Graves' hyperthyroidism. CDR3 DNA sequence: TGTGCCAGCGGATCCCACAGGGGTAGTACCATATATTTT. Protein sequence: CASGSHRGSTIYF.